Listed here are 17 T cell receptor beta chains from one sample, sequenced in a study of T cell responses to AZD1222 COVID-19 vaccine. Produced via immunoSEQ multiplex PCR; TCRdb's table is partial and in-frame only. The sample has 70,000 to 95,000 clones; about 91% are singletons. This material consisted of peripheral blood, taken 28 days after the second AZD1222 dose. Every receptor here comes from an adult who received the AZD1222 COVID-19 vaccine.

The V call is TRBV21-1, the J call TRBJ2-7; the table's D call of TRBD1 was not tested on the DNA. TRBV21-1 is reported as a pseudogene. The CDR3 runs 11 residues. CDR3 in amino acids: CASSTGYEQYF. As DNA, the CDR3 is TGTGCCAGCAGCACAGGGTACGAGCAGTACTTC.

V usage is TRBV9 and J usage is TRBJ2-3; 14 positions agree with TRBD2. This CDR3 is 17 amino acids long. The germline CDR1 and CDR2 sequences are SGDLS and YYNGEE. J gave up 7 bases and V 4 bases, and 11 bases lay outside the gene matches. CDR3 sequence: CASSLRPGTSGSNTQYF. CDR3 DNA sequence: TGTGCCAGCAGCTTAAGGCCTGGGACTAGCGGGAGTAATACGCAGTATTTT. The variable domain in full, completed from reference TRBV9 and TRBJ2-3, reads DSGVTQTPKHLITATGQRVTLRCSPRSGDLSVYWYQQSLDQGLQFLIQYYNGEERAKGNILERFSAQQFPDLHSELNLSSLELGDSALYFCASSLRPGTSGSNTQYFGPGTRLTVL.

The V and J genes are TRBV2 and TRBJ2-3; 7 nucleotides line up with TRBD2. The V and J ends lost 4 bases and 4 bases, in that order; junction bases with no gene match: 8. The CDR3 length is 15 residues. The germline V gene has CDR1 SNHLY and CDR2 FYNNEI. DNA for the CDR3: TGTGCCAGCAGTGGGAGCGGGATAGAAGCAGATACGCAGTATTTT. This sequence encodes CASSGSGIEADTQYF.

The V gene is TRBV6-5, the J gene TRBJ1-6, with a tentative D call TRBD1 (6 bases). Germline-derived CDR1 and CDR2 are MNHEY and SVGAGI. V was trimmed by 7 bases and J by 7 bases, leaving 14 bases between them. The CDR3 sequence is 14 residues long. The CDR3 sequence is CASNLGGPNSPLHF. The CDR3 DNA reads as TGTGCCAGCAACCTCGGGGGCCCCAATTCACCCCTCCACTTT.

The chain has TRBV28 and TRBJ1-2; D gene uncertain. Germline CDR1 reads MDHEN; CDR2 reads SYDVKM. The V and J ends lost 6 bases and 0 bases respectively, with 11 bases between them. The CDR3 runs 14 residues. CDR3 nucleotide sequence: TGTGCCAGCAGCCCCCCGCGAACTAACTATGGCTACACCTTC. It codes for CASSPPRTNYGYTF.

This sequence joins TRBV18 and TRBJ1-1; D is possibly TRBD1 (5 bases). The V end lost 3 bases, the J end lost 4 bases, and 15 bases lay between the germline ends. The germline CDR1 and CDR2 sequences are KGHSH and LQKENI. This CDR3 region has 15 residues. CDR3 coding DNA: TGTGCCAGCTCACCCGCCGGGACGGCTGTCACTGAAGCTTTCTTT. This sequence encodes CASSPAGTAVTEAFF. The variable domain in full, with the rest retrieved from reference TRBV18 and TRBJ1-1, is NAGVMQNPRHLVRRRGQEARLRCSPMKGHSHVYWYRQLPEEGLKFMVYLQKENIIDESGMPKERFSAEFPKEGPSILRIQQVVRGDSAAYFCASSPAGTAVTEAFFGQGTRLTVV.

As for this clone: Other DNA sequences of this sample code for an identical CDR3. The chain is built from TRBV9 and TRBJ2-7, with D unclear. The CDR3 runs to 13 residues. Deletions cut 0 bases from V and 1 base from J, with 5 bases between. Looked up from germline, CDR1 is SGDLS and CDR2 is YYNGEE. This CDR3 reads CASSVGPSYEQYF. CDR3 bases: TGTGCCAGCAGCGTAGGGCCGTCCTACGAGCAGTACTTC.

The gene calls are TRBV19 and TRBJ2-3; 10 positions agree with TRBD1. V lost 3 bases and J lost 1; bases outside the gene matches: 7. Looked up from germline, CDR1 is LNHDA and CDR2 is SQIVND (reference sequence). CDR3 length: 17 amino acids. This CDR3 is CASSIGTGASGTDTQYF. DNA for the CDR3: TGTGCCAGTAGTATCGGGACAGGGGCTTCTGGCACAGATACGCAGTATTTT.

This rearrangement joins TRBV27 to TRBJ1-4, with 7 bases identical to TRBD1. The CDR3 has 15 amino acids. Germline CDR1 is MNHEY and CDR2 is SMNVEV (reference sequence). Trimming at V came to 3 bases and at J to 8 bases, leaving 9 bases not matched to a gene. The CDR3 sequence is CASSFWSTGNEKLFF. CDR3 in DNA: TGTGCCAGCAGTTTTTGGTCGACAGGGAACGAAAAACTGTTTTTT. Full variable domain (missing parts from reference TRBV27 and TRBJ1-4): EAQVTQNPRYLITVTGKKLTVTCSQNMNHEYMSWYRQDPGLGLRQIYYSMNVEVTDKGDVPEGYKVSRKEKRNFPLILESPSPNQTSLYFCASSFWSTGNEKLFFGSGTQLSVL.

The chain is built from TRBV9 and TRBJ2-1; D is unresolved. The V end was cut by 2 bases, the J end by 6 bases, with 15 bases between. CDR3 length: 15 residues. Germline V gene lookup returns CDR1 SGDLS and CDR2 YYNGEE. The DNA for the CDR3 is TGTGCCAGCAGCGTCGGCGGCCTTTTGTCCAATGAGCAGTTCTTC. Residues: CASSVGGLLSNEQFF.

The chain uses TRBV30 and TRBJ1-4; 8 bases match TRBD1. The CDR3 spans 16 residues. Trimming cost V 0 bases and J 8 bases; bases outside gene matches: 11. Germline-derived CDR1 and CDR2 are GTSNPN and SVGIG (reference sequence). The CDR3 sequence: CAWSVADRALGEKLFF. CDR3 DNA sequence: TGTGCCTGGAGTGTTGCGGACAGGGCCCTCGGGGAAAAACTGTTTTTT.

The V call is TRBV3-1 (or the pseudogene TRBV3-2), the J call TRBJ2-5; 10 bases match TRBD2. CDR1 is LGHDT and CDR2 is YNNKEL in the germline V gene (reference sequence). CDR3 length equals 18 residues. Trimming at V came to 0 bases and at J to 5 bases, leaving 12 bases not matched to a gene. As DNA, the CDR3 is TGTGCCAGCAGCCAAGACGGGGATCTAGCGGGAGTCTATGAGACCCAGTACTTC. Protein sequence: CASSQDGDLAGVYETQYF.

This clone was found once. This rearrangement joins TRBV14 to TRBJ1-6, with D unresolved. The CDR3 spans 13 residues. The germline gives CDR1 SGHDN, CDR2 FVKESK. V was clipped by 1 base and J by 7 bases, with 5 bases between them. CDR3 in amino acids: CASSQAANSPLHF. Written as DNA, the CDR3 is TGTGCCAGCAGCCAAGCGGCGAATTCACCCCTCCACTTT.

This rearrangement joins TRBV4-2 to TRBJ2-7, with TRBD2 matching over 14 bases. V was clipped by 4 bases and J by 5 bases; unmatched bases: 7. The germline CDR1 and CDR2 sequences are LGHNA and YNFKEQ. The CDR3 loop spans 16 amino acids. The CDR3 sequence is CASSPGTSGRTHEQYF. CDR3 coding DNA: TGTGCCAGCAGCCCCGGGACTAGCGGGAGAACCCACGAGCAGTACTTC.

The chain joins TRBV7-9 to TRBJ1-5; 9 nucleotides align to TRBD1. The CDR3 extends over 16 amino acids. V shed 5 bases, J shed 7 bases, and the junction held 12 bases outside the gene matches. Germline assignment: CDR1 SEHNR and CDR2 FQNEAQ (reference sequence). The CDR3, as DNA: TGTGCCAGCAGCCCGACTGGACAGGGGTTTTTACAGCCCCAGCATTTT. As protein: CASSPTGQGFLQPQHF.

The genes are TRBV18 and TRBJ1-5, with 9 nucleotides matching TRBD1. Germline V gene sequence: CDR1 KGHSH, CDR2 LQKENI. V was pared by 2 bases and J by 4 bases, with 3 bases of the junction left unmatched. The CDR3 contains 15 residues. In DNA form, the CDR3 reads TGTGCCAGCTCACCAATCGGGACAGGGAATCAGCCCCAGCATTTT. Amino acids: CASSPIGTGNQPQHF. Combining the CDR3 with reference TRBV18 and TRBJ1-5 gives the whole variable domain NAGVMQNPRHLVRRRGQEARLRCSPMKGHSHVYWYRQLPEEGLKFMVYLQKENIIDESGMPKERFSAEFPKEGPSILRIQQVVRGDSAAYFCASSPIGTGNQPQHFGDGTRLSIL.

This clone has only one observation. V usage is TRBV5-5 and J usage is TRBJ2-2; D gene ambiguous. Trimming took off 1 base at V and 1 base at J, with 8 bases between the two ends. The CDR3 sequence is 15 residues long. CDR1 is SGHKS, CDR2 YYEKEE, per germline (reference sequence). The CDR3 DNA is TGTGCCAGCAGCTTGTTACTCGGGAACACCGGGGAGCTGTTTTTT. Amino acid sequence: CASSLLLGNTGELFF. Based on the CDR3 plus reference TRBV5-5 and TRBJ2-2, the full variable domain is DAGVTQSPTHLIKTRGQQVTLRCSPISGHKSVSWYQQVLGQGPQFIFQYYEKEERGRGNFPDRFSARQFPNYSSELNVNALLLGDSALYLCASSLLLGNTGELFFGEGSRLTVL.